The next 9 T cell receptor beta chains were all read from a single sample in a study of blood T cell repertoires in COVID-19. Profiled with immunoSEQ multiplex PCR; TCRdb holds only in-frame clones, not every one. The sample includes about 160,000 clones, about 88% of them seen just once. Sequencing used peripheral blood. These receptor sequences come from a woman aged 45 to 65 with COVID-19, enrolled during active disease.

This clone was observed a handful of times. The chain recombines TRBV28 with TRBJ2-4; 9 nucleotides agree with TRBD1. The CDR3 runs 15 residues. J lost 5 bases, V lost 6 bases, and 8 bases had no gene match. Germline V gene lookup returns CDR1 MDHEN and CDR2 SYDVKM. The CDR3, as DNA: TGTGCCAGCAGCATGGACAGGGGAGGGGAAAACATTCAGTACTTC. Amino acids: CASSMDRGGENIQYF. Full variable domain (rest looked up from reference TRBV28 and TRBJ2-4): DVKVTQSSRYLVKRTGEKVFLECVQDMDHENMFWYRQDPGLGLRLIYFSYDVKMKEKGDIPEGYSVSREKKERFSLILESASTNQTSMYLCASSMDRGGENIQYFGAGTRLSVL.

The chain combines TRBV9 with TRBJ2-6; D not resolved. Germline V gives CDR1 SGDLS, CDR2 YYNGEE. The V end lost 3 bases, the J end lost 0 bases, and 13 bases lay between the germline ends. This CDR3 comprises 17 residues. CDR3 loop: CASSGRPGSSGANVLTF. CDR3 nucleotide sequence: TGTGCCAGCAGCGGGAGACCCGGATCCTCTGGGGCCAACGTCCTGACTTTC. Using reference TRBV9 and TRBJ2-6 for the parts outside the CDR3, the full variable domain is DSGVTQTPKHLITATGQRVTLRCSPRSGDLSVYWYQQSLDQGLQFLIQYYNGEERAKGNILERFSAQQFPDLHSELNLSSLELGDSALYFCASSGRPGSSGANVLTFGAGSRLTVL.

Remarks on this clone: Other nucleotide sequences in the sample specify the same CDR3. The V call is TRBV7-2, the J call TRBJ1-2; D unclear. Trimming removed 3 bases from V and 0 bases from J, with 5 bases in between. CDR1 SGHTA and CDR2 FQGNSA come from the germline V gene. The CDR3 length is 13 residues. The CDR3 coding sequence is TGTGCCAGCAGCTTGGGAGCTAACTATGGCTACACCTTC. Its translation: CASSLGANYGYTF.

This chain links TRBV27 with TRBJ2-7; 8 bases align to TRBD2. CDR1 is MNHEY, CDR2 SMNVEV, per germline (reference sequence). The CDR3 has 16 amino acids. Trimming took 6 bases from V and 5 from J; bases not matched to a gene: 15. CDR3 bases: TGTGCCAGCAGAGACCGTCGGGGGGGGGTCGCGGACGAGCAGTACTTC. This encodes CASRDRRGGVADEQYF.

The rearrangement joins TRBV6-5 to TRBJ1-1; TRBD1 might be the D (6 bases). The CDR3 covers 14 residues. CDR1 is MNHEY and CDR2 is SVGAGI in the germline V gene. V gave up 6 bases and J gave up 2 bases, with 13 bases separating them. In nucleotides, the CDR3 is TGTGCCAGCAGCACACTGACAGGTAACACTGAAGCTTTCTTT. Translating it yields CASSTLTGNTEAFF.

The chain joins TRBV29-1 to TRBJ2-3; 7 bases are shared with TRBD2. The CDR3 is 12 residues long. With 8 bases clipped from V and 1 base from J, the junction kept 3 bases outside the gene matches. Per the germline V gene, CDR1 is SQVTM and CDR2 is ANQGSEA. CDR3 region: CSSRGGTDTQYF. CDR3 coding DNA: TGCAGCTCCCGGGGGGGCACAGATACGCAGTATTTT.

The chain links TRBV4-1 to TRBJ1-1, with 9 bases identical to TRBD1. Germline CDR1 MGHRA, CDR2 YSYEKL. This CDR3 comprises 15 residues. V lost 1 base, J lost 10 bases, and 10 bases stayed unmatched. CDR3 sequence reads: CASSQGDRDELRAFF. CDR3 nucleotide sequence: TGCGCCAGCAGCCAAGGGGACAGGGACGAATTGCGAGCTTTCTTT.

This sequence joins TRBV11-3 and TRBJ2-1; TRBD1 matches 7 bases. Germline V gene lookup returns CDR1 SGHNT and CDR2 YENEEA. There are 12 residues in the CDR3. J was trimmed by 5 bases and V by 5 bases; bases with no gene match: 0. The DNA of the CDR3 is TGTGCCAGCAGCACAGGGGACAATGAGCAGTTCTTC. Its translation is CASSTGDNEQFF.

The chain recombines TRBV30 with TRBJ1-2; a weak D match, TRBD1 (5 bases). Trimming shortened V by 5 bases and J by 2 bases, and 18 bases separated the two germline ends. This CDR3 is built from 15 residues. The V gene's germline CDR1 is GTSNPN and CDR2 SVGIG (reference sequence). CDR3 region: CAWFGWGGLNYGYTF. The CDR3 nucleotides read TGTGCCTGGTTCGGTTGGGGGGGGTTAAACTATGGCTACACCTTC.